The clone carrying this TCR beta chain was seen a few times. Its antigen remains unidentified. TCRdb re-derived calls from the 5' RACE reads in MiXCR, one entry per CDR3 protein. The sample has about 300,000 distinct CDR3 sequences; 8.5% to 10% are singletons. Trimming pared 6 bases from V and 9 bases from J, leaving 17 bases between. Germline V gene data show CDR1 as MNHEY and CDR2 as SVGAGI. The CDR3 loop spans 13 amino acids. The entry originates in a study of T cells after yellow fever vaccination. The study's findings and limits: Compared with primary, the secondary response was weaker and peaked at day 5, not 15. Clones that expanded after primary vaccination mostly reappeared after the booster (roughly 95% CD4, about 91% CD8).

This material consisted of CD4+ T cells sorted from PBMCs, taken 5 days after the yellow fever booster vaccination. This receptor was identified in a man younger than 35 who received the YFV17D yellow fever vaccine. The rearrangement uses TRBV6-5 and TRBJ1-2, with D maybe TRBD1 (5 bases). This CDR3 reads CASRAQAAASYTF. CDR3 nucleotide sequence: TGTGCCAGCAGAGCACAGGCGGCGGCTAGCTACACCTTC.